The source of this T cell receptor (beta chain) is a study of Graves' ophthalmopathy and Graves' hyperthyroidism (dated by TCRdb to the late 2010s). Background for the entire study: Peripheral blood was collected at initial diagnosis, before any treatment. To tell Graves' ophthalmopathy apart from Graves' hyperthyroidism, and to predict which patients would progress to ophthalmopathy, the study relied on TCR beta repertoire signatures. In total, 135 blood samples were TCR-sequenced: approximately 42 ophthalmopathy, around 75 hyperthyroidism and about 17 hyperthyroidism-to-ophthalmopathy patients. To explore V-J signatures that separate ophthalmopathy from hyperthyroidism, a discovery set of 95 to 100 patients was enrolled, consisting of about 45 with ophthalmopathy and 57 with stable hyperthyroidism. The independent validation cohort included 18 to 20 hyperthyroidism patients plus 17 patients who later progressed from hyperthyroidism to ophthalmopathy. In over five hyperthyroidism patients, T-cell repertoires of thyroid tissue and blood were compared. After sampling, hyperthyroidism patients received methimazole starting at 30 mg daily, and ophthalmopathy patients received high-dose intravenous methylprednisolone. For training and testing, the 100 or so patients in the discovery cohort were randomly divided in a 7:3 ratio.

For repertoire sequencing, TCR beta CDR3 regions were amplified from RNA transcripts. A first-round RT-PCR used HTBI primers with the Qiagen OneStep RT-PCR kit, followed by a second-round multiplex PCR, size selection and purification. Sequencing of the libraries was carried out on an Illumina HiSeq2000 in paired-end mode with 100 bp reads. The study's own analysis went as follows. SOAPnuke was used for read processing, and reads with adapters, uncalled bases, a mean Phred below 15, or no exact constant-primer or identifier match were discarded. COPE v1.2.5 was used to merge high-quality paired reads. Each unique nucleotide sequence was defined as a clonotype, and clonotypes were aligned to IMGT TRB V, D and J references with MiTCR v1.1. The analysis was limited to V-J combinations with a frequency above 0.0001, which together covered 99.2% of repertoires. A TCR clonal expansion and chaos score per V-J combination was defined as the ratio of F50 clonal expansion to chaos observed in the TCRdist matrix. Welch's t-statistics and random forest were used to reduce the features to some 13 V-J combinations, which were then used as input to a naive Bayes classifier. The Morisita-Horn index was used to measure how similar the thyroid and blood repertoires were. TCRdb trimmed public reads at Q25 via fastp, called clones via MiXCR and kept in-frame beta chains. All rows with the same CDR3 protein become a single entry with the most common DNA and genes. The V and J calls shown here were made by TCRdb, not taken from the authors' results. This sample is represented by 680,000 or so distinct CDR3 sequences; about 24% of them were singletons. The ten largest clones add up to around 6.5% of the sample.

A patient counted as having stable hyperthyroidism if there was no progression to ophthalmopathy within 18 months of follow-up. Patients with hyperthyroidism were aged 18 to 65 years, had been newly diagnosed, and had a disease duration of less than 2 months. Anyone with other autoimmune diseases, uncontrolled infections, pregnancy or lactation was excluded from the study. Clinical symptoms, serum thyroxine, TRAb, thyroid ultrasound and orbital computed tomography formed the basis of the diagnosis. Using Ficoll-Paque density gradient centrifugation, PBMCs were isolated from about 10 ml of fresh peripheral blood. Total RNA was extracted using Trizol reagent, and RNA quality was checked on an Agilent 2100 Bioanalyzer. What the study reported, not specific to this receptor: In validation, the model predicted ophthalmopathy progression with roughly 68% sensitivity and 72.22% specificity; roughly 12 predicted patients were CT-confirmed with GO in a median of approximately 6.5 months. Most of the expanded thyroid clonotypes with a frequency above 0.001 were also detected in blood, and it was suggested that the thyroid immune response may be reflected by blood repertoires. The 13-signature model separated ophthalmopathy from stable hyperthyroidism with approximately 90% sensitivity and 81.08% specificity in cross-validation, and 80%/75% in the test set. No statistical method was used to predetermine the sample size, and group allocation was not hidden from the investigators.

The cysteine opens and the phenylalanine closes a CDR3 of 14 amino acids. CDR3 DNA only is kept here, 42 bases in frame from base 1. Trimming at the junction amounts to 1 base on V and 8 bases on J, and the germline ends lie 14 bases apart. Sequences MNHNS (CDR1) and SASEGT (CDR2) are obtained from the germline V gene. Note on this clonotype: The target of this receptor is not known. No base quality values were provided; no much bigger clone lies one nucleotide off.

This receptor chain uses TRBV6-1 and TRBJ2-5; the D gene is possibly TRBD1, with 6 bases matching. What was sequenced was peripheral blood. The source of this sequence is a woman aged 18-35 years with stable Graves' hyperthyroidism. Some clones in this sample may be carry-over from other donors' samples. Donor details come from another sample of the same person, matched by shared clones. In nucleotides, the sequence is TGTGCCAGCAGTGAAGTTGGGGGCCCCAAAACCCAGTACTTC. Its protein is CASSEVGGPKTQYF.